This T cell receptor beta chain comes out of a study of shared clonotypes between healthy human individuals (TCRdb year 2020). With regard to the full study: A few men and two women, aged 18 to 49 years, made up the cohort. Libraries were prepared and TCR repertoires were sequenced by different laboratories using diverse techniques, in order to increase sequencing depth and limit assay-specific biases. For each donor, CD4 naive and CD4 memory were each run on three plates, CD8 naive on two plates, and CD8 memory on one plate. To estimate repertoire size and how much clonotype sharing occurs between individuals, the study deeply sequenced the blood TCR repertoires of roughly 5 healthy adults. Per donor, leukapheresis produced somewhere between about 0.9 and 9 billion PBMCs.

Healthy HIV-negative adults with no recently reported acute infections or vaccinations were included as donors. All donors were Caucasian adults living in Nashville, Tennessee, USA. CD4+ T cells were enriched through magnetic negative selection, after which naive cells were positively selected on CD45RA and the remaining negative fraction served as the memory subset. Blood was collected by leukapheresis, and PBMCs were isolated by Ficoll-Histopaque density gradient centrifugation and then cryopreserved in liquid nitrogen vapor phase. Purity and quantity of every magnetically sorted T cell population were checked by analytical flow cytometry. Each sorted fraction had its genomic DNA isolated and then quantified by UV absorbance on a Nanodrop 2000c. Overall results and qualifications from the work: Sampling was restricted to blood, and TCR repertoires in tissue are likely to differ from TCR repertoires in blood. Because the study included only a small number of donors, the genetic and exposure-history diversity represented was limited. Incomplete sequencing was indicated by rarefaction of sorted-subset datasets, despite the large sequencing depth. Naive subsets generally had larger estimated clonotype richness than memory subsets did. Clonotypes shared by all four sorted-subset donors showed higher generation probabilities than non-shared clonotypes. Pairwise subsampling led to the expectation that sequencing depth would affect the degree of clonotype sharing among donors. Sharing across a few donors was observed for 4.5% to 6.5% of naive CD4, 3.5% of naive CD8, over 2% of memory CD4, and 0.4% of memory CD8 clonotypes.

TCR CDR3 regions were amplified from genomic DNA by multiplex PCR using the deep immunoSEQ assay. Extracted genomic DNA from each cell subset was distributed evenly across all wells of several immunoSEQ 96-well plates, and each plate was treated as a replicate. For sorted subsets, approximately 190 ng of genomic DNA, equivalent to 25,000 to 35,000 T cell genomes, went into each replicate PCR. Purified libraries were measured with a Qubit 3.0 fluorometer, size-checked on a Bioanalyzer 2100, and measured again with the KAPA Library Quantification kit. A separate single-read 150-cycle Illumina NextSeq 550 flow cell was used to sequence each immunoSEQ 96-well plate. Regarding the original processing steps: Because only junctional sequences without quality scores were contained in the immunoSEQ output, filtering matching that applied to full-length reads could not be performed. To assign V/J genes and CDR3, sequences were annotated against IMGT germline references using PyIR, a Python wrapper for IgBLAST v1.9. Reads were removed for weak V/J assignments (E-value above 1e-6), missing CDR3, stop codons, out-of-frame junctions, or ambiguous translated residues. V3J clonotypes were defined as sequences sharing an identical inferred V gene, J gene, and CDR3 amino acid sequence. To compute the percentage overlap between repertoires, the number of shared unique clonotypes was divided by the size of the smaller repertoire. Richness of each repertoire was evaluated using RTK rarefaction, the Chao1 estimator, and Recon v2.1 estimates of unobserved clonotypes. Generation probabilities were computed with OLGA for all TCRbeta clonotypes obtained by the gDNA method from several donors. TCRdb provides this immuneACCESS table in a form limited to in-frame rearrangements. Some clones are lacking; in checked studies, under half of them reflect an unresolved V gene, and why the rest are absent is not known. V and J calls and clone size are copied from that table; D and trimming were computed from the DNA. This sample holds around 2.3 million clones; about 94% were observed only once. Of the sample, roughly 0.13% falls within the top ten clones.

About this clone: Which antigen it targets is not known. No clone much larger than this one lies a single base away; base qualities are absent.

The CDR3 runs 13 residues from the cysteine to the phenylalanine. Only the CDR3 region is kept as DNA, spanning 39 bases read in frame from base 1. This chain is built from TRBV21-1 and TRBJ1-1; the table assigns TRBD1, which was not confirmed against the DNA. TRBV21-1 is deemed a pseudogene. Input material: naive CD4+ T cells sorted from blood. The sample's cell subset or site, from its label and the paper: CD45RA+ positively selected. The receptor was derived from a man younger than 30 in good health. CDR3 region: CAIGDRPNTEAFF. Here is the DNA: TGTGCCATCGGGGACAGGCCGAACACTGAAGCTTTCTTT.